This T cell receptor (beta chain) is from a study of T cell changes during pregnancy in multiple sclerosis. Measured with immunoSEQ multiplex PCR; TCRdb has only the in-frame clones, and not every one. The repertoire holds about 49,000 clones, with about 92% as singletons. Germline V gives CDR1 LNHDA, CDR2 SQIVND (reference sequence). CDR3 length equals 10 residues. This TCR was recovered from a female donor with multiple sclerosis, enrolled in a pregnancy study. The sample consisted of peripheral blood, taken after pregnancy. The rearrangement links TRBV19 to TRBJ1-2; D unclear. For the CDR3, the DNA is TGTGCGTCCGGGGATTATGGCTACACCTTC. Translation: CASGDYGYTF.